This T cell receptor (beta chain) was documented in a study of CD8 T cells in Susac syndrome (dated by TCRdb to between 2019 and 2020). Concerning the study at large: Of the Susac syndrome patients who were sequenced, more than 5 had clinically active disease and roughly eight were in clinical remission. At blood withdrawal, Susac syndrome patients were therapy-naive, treated with corticosteroids (with IVIg additionally given to some), or treated with IVIg alone. Repertoire sequencing was used to test whether CD8+ T cell activation and differentiation in Susac syndrome was antigen driven.

From the cysteine through the phenylalanine, the CDR3 covers 14 amino acids. Kept here is only the CDR3 DNA, which spans 42 bases and is read in frame from base 1. Trimming leaves V shorter by 6 bases and J shorter by 4 bases, with the junction holding 9 bases beyond the gene matches. As for this clonotype: This clone's antigen is unknown. There are no base qualities to consult, and no much larger clone falls within one base.

RNA was extracted using the RNeasy kit, and about 0.5 to 1 ug of the RNA was reverse transcribed with random hexamers. The immunoSEQ multiplex PCR assay, covering 54 Vbeta and 13 Jbeta segments, was used to amplify TCR beta CDR3 regions. PCR amplification bias was corrected using a synthetic template baseline for primer optimization and computational correction. In the source study's methods: Reads were annotated to V, D and J genes according to IMGT and were analyzed with immunoSEQ Analyzer, with only productive sequences retained. To calculate clonality, Shannon entropy was normalized by log2 of the number of productive unique sequences and then subtracted from one. For each patient and control, public and private clones were evaluated within the 100 most prevalent clones. Susac-specific clones were defined as absent from healthy and MS cohorts, 1052 published viral clones and other ImmuneACCESS disease sequences. The public sequencing data were trimmed at Q25 with fastp and processed into clonotypes with MiXCR by TCRdb, which kept only in-frame beta chains. CDR3 protein duplicates are merged, each entry listing the most common genes and DNA. V and J calls and clone size were set by TCRdb, not the authors. The sample contains under 200,000 distinct CDR3 sequences, roughly nine tenths of them found a single time. The leading ten clones occupy 0.087% of the sample.

Peripheral blood CD8+ and CD4+ T cells from healthy donors, Susac syndrome patients and multiple sclerosis patients were profiled using high-throughput TCR beta sequencing. The Susac syndrome patients fulfilled recently defined diagnostic criteria for either definite or probable disease. Bulk CD8+ and CD4+ T cells were purified magnetically by negative isolation, whereas CD8+ TEMRA cells were enriched by FACS. Blood was collected in EDTA tubes and processed within 24 hours, with PBMCs isolated through density gradient centrifugation. PBMCs destined for TCR sequencing were cryopreserved in liquid nitrogen and later thawed in a 37 °C water bath. The sorted or isolated CD4+, CD8+ and CD8+ TEMRA cells reached a purity of at least 90%. Broader findings and caveats from the paper: No clonal expansion was detected in the CD4+ T cell repertoire of Susac syndrome patients. The number of individuals in the TCR sequencing and HLA analysis was recognized as being relatively small.

The TCR originated in a human donor with Susac syndrome. The sequence links TRBV12-3 or TRBV12-4 to TRBJ2-7; 7 bases in the middle match TRBD1. Sequences were obtained from CD4+ T cells from PBMCs. The DNA is as follows: TGTGCCAGCAGGAAACAGGGGAATACATACGAGCAGTACTTC. It codes for CASRKQGNTYEQYF.